This T cell receptor (beta chain) was found in a study of CD8 T cells in ankylosing spondylitis. A single record per CDR3 protein comes from TCRdb applying MiXCR to the 5' RACE reads. The sample contains 200,000 to 250,000 distinct CDR3 sequences, about 10% of which appear only once. Study-level results: A TCR beta motif made of under 10 highly homologous variants seemed typical of ankylosing spondylitis blood. Disease-associated clonotypes exhibited CD8+ identity and were relatively infrequent in peripheral blood. Certain motif variants had earlier appeared in reactive arthritis synovial fluid and blood. Significantly higher representation of disease-linked clones was reported for matched ankylosing spondylitis synovial fluid.

Many counts were recorded for this clonotype. The antigen is undetermined. The TCR sequence derives from a male donor with ankylosing spondylitis or in good health (not recorded which). Material for sequencing was blood, either unsorted or a sorted T cell fraction (not recorded which).

The CDR3 bases are TGCGCCAGCAGCCCAAGGACAGGTAGGATTACTGAAGCTTTCTTT. It is translated as CASSPRTGRITEAFF. The V gene is TRBV5-1, the J gene TRBJ1-1; 7 bases are shared with TRBD1. CDR1 and CDR2 (germline): SGHRS, YFSETQ. V lost 4 bases, J lost 5 bases, and 11 bases stayed unmatched. CDR3 length: 15 amino acids.